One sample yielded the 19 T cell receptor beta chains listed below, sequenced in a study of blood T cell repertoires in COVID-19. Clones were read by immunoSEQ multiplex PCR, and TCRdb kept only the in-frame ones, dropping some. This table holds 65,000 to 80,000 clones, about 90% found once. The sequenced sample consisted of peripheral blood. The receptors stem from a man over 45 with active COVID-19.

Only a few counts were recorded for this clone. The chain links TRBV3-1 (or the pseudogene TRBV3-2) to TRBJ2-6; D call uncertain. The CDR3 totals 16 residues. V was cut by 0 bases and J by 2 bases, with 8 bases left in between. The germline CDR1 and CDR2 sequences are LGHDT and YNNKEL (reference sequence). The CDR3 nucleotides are TGTGCCAGCAGCCAAGATCTGACAACTGGGGCCAACGTCCTGACTTTC. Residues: CASSQDLTTGANVLTF.

The CDR3 bases are TGTGCCAGCAGCCAAGGAGCCGGGAGGGCCACCTACGAGCAGTACTTC. Its protein is CASSQGAGRATYEQYF. This chain joins TRBV3-1 (or the pseudogene TRBV3-2) and TRBJ2-7; 8 positions match TRBD2. Trimming cost V 1 base and J 2 bases; bases outside gene matches: 7. Germline V gene lookup returns CDR1 LGHDT and CDR2 YNNKEL (reference sequence). The CDR3 length is 16 residues.

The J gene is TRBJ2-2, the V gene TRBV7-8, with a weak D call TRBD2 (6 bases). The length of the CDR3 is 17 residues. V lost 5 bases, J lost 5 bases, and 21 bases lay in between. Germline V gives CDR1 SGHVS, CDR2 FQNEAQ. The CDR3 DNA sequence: TGTGCCAGCAGCCATGGGGCGGGACTCCTCGAGACCGGGGAGCTGTTTTTT. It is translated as CASSHGAGLLETGELFF.

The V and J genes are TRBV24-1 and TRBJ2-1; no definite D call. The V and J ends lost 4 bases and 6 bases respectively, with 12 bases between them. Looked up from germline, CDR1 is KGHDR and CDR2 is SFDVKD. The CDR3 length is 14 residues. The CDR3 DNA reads TGTGCCACCAGTGACACGGGTAAAGGCAATGAGCAGTTCTTC. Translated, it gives CATSDTGKGNEQFF.

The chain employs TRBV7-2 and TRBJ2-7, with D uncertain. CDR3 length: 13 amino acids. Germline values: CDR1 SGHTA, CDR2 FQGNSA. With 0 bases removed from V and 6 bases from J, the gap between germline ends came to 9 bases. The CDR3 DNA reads TGTGCCAGCAGCTTAGCCCAGGTGGGCGAGCAGTACTTC. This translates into CASSLAQVGEQYF.

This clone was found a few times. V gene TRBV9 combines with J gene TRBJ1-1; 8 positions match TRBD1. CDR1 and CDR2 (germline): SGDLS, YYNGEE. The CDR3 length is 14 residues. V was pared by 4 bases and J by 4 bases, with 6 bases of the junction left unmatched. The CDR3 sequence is CASSPLQGATEAFF. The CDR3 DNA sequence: TGTGCCAGCAGCCCCCTCCAGGGGGCCACTGAAGCTTTCTTT.

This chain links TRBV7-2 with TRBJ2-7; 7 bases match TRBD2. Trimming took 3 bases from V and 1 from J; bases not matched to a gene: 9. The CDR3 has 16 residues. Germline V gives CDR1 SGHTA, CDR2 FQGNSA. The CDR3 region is CASSFSHSGQSYEQYF. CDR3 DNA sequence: TGTGCCAGCAGCTTTTCCCATAGCGGGCAATCCTACGAGCAGTACTTC.

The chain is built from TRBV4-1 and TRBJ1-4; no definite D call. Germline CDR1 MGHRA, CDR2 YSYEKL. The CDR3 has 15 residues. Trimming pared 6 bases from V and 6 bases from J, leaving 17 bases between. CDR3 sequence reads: CASRLQGGTYEKLFF. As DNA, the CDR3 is TGCGCCAGCAGACTGCAAGGAGGAACGTATGAAAAACTGTTTTTT.

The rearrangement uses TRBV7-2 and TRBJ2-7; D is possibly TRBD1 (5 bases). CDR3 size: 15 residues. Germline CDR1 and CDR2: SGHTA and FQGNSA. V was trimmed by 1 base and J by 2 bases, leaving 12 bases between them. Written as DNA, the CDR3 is TGTGCCAGCAGCTTAGGGACACCGGGCACCTACGAGCAGTACTTC. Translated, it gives CASSLGTPGTYEQYF.

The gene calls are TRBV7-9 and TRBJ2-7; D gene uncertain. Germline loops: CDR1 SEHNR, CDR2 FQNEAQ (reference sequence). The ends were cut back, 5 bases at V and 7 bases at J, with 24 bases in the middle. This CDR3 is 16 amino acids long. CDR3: CASSTATTPAAEEQYF. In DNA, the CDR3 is TGTGCCAGCAGCACAGCCACCACACCGGCCGCAGAAGAGCAGTACTTC.

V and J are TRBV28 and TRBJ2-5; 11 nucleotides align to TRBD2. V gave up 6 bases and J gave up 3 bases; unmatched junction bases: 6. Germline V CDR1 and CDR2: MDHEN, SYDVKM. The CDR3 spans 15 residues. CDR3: CASRPLAGGKETQYF. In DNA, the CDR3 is TGTGCCAGCAGGCCCCTAGCGGGAGGCAAAGAGACCCAGTACTTC.

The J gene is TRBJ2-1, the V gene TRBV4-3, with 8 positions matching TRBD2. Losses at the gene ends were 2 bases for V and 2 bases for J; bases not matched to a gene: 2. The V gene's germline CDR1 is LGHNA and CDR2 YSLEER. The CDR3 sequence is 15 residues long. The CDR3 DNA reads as TGCGCCAGCAGCCAAAGCGGGGGAACCTACAATGAGCAGTTCTTC. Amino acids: CASSQSGGTYNEQFF.

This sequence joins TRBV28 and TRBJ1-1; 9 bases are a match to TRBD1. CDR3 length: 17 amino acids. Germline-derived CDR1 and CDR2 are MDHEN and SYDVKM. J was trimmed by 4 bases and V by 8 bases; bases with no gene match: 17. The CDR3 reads CASRPKGQGSAATEAFF. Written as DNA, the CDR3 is TGTGCCAGCCGGCCGAAGGGACAGGGTAGCGCCGCCACTGAAGCTTTCTTT.

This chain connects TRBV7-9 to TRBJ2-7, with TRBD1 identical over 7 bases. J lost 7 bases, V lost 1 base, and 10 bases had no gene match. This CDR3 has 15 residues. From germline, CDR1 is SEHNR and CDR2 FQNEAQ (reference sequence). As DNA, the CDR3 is TGTGCCAGCAGCTTAGGGACAGGTGGGTTCAAGGAGCAGTACTTC. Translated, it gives CASSLGTGGFKEQYF. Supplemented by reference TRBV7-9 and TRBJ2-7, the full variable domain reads DTGVSQNPRHKITKRGQNVTFRCDPISEHNRLYWYRQTLGQGPEFLTYFQNEAQLEKSRLLSDRFSAERPKGSFSTLEIQRTEQGDSAMYLCASSLGTGGFKEQYFGPGTRLTVT.

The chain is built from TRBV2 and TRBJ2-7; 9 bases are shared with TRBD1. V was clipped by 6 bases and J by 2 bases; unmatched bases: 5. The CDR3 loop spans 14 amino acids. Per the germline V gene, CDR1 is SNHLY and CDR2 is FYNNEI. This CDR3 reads CASRDGQGTYEQYF. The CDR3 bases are TGTGCCAGCAGGGATGGACAGGGGACCTACGAGCAGTACTTC.

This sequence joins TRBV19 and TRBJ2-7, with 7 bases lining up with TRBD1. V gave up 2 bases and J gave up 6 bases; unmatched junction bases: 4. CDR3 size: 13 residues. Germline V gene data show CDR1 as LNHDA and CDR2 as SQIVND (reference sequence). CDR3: CASSIRQGAEQYF. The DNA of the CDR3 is TGTGCCAGTAGTATACGACAGGGTGCCGAGCAGTACTTC.

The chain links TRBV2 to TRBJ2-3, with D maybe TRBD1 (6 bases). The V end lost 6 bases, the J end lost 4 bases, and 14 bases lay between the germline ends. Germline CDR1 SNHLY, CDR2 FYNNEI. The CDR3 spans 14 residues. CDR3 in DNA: TGTGCCAGCAGCCCAACAGGGCGCGCAGATACGCAGTATTTT. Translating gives CASSPTGRADTQYF.

CDR3 sequence: CASSEGAQGADTQYF. The CDR3, as DNA: TGTGCCAGCAGTGAGGGCGCCCAGGGTGCAGATACGCAGTATTTT. The gene calls are TRBV6-4 and TRBJ2-3, with D possibly matching TRBD1 (5 bases). Germline values: CDR1 MRHNA, CDR2 SNTAGT. Trimming left V 3 bases short and J 4 bases short, with 14 bases between. The CDR3 loop spans 15 amino acids.

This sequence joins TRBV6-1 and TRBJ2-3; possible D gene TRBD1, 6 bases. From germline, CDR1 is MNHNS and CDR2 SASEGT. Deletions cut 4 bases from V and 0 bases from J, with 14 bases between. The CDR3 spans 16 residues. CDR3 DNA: TGTGCCAGCAGTGTCGACAGGCCCCCTAGCACAGATACGCAGTATTTT. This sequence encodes CASSVDRPPSTDTQYF.